These T cell receptor beta chains were read from a single sample in a study of CD8 T cells in Susac syndrome. MiXCR, run by TCRdb on the immunoSEQ multiplex PCR reads, gives a single entry per CDR3 protein. This table holds about 120,000 distinct CDR3 sequences, 92% found once. What was sequenced was CD4+ T cells from PBMCs. These receptors were taken from a human donor in good health. Each CDR3 is given with its conserved first and last residue. The D gene is left open where the match is weak. Only some rows state a clone size, as once, few, many or a class for expanded clones.

>16|NA|TRBV5-6|TRBD1|TRBJ1-1
TGTGCCAGCAGCCGCCCACAGGGGGCATCCTGGACGGAAGCTTTCTTT
CASSRPQGASWTEAFF
>16|NA|TRBV6-2/TRBV6-3|NA|TRBJ1-6
TGTGCCAGCCGAACTTCGGACGCTAGACATAATTCACCCCTCCACTTT
CASRTSDARHNSPLHF
>16|NA|TRBV18|NA|TRBJ1-1
TGTGCCAGCTCCCCGAATACCGGGGGTTTTGGCACTGAAGCTTTCTTT
CASSPNTGGFGTEAFF
>16|NA|TRBV7-2|NA|TRBJ1-1
TGTGCCAGCAGCCCCCGAGGGGCGTCGGGGAACACTGAAGCTTTCTTT
CASSPRGASGNTEAFF
>14|NA|TRBV7-2|NA|TRBJ2-5
TGTGCCAGCAGCATAGATCAGGGGAGGGAGACCCAGTACTTC
CASSIDQGRETQYF
>15|NA|TRBV7-7|NA|TRBJ2-2
TGTGCTAGCAGCTTCTTGGTCGGGGACACCGGGGAGCTGTTTTTT
CASSFLVGDTGELFF
>13|NA|TRBV3-1|NA|TRBJ2-7
TGTGCCAGCAGCCCCCTTAGGACGTACGAGCAGTACTTC
CASSPLRTYEQYF
>13|NA|TRBV14|NA|TRBJ2-5
TGTGCCAGCAGCCAAGGAGAGCGGGAGACCCAGTACTTC
CASSQGERETQYF
>15|NA|TRBV3-1|NA|TRBJ2-1
TGTGCCAGCAGCCAAGGACTTACCGTTTCCAATGAGCAGTTCTTC
CASSQGLTVSNEQFF
>18|NA|TRBV4-3|TRBD1|TRBJ2-2
TGCGCCAGCAGCCAAGCGATAGGGACAGGGGGCATCGCCGGGGAGCTGTTTTTT
CASSQAIGTGGIAGELFF
>14|NA|TRBV12-3/TRBV12-4|NA|TRBJ2-1
TGTGCCAGCACGGGCGGGTCGATCTACAATGAGCAGTTCTTC
CASTGGSIYNEQFF
>15|once|TRBV13|TRBD2|TRBJ2-7
TGTGCCAGCAGCTTAGGGGGGGGGACCCTCTCCGAGCAGTACTTC
CASSLGGGTLSEQYF
>18|NA|TRBV6-2/TRBV6-3|TRBD2|TRBJ2-1
TGTGCCAGCAGTTCGCTCCTTGGGGGGGGAAGCTCCTACAATGAGCAGTTCTTC
CASSSLLGGGSSYNEQFF
>13|few|TRBV15|NA|TRBJ1-1
TGTGCCACCAGCATGGAGGTGAACACTGAAGCTTTCTTT
CATSMEVNTEAFF
>12|NA|TRBV27|NA|TRBJ1-5
TGTGCCAGCAGTTTTTTGGATCAGCCCCAGCATTTT
CASSFLDQPQHF
>13|few|TRBV4-2|NA|TRBJ1-2
TGTGCCAGCAGCCCCCCTCGGGACTATGGCTACACCTTC
CASSPPRDYGYTF
>14|NA|TRBV29-1|NA|TRBJ2-7
TGCAGCGTTGCTGAGTTTCCGGCATACTACGAGCAGTACTTC
CSVAEFPAYYEQYF
>16|NA|TRBV6-6|TRBD1|TRBJ1-5
TGTGCCAGCAGTTACTCACCGGGACAGGGTAATCAGCCCCAGCATTTT
CASSYSPGQGNQPQHF
>13|NA|TRBV2|TRBD1|TRBJ2-7
TGTGCCAGCAGGGAACAGGGGGGAGACGAGCAGTACTTC
CASREQGGDEQYF
>15|NA|TRBV6-1|NA|TRBJ2-1
TGTGCCAGCAGCTCACGGGGGAACCCAGGCGATGAGCAGTTCTTC
CASSSRGNPGDEQFF
>12|once|TRBV7-2|NA|TRBJ2-2
TGTGCCAGCAGCTTAAGTAGCGGGGAGCTGTTTTTT
CASSLSSGELFF
>16|NA|TRBV27|NA|TRBJ1-4
TGTGCCAGCAGTTTAGCCGGTTTCCTCACTAATGAAAAACTGTTTTTT
CASSLAGFLTNEKLFF
>15|few|TRBV7-8|NA|TRBJ2-6
TGTGCCAGCAGCTTATCGGGCTCTGGCGCCAACGTCCTGACTTTC
CASSLSGSGANVLTF
>10|NA|TRBV7-2|NA|TRBJ1-2
TGTGCCAGCAGCTCGGGGGCCTACACCTTC
CASSSGAYTF
>15|NA|TRBV7-2|NA|TRBJ1-1
TGTGCCAGCAGCGTTCTCTCTGGGGTGAACACTGAAGCTTTCTTT
CASSVLSGVNTEAFF
>13|NA|TRBV29-1|NA|TRBJ1-3
TGCAGCGTATTACAGGGATCTGGAAACACCATATATTTT
CSVLQGSGNTIYF
>12|NA|TRBV20-1|TRBD2|TRBJ2-7
TGCAGTGCTAGAGTGGGGGGGAGCGAGCAGTACTTC
CSARVGGSEQYF
>11|NA|TRBV29-1|NA|TRBJ1-2
TGCAGCGTCCGCTATGACTATGGCTACACCTTC
CSVRYDYGYTF
>14|NA|TRBV5-4|NA|TRBJ1-1
TGTGCCAGCAGCAGAGATCAGGGTCGCGCTGAAGCTTTCTTT
CASSRDQGRAEAFF
>13|NA|TRBV3-1|NA|TRBJ2-3
TGTGCCAGCAGCCAACCCAACCGCGATACGCAGTATTTT
CASSQPNRDTQYF
>13|NA|TRBV7-6|NA|TRBJ1-1
TGTGCCAGCAGCTTAGCCAGGGCGGCTGAAGCTTTCTTT
CASSLARAAEAFF
>15|NA|TRBV20-1|NA|TRBJ1-6
TGCAGTGCTAGTGAGCCCAGGGCCTATAATTCACCCCTCCACTTT
CSASEPRAYNSPLHF
>17|NA|TRBV5-1|TRBD1|TRBJ1-4
TGCGCCAGCAGCGGGGACAGGGGGTTGGCAACTAATGAAAAACTGTTTTTT
CASSGDRGLATNEKLFF